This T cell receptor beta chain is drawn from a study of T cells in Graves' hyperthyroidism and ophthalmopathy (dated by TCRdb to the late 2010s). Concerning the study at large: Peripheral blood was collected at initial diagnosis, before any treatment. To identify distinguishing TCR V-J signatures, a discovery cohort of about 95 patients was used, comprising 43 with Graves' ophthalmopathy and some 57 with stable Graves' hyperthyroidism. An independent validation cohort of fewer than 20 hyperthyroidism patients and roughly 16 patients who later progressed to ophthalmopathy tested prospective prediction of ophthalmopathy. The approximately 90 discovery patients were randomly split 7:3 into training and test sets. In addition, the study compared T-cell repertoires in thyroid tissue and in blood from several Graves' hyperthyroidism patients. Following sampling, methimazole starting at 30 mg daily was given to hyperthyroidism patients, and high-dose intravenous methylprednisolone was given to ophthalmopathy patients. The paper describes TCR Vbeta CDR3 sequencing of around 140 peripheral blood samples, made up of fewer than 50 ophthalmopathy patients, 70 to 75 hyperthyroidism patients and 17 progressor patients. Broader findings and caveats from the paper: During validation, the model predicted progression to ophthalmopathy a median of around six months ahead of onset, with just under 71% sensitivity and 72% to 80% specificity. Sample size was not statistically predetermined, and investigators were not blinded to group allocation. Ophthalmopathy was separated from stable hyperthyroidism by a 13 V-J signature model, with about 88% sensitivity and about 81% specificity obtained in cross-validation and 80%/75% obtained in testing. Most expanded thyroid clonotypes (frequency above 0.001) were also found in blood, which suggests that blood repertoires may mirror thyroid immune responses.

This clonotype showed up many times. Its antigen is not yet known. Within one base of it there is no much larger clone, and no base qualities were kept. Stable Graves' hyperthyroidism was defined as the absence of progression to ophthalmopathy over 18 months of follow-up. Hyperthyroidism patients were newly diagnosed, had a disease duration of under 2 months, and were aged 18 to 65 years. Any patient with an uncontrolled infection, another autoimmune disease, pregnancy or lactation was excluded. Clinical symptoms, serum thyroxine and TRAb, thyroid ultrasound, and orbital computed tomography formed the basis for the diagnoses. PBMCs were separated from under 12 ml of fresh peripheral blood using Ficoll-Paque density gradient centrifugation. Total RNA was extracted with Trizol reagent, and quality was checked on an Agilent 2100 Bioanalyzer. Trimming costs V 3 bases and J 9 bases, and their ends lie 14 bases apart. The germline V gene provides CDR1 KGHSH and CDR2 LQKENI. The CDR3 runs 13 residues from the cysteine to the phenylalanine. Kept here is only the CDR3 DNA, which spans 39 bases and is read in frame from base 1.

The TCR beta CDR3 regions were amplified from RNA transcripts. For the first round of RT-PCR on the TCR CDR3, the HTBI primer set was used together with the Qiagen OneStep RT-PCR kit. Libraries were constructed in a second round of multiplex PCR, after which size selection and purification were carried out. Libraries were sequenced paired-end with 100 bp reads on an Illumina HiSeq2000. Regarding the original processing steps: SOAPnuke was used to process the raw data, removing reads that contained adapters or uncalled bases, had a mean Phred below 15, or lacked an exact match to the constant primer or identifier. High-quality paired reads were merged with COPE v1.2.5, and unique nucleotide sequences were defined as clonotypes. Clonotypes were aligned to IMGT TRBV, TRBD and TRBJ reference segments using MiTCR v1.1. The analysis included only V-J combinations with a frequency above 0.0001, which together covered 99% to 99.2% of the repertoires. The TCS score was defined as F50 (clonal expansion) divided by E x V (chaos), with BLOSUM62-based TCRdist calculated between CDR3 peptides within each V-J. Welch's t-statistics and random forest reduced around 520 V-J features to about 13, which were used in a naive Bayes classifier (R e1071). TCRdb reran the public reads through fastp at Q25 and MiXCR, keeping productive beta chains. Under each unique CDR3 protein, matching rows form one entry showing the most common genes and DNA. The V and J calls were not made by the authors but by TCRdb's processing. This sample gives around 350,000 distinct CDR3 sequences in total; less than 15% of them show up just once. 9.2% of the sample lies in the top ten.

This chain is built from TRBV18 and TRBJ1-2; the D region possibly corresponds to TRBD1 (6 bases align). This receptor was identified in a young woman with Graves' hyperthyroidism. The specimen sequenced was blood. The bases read TGTGCCAGCTCACCGCCAAACAGGGATAGCTACACCTTC. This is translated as CASSPPNRDSYTF.